Given below is one T cell receptor (beta chain) in context. Its specific antigen is unknown. Base-call qualities are not available, and no considerably larger clone is one nucleotide away. The protocol used for the library was the immunoSEQ multiplex PCR assay. TCRdb stores this immuneACCESS table with in-frame sequences only. Part of the clones is absent; in the studies checked, under half of the shortfall reflects unresolved V genes, and no reason is known for the rest. For this sample the table gives over 450,000 clones, of which approximately 80% were detected only once. 0.013% of the sample belongs to the ten largest clones. The data belong to a study of shared T cell receptors in the human thymus (TCRdb year 2021). For context, the study as a whole: The study examined how self-reactive, shared T-cell receptor alpha chains are generated in the human thymus.

The sample was also reused in another study, on human thymus T cells. Reported in the second study: In Finland, the donors were immunologically healthy infants who were having open corrective cardiac surgery for congenital heart defects. Thymus tissue was obtained as surgical resects removed during corrective cardiac surgery. V and J gene segment usage appeared biased in both thymic and peripheral blood repertoires. According to the related research, thymic TCR repertoires were highly overlapping among unrelated individuals. The study characterized TCR alpha and beta repertoires from under ten infant thymus samples and a few related peripheral blood samples. The infant donors were about 6 to 250 days old, and the cohort included several males and two females. Thymocytes were released mechanically from tissue and stored at -70 °C as pellets of roughly 9-31 million cells. A QIAsymphony instrument was used to extract genomic DNA from frozen cell pellets. TCRB and TCRAD loci were amplified from a standardized quantity of quality-controlled genomic DNA using the immunoSEQ multiplex PCR assay. Amplicons spanned the V(D)J region at a length sufficient to cover the CDR3 and identify V and J genes. Through the commercial immunoSEQ service, the amplicons were sequenced on an Illumina platform. Primer bias and sequencing errors were corrected using previously described methods, and TCRAD and TCRB definitions followed the IMGT database. Repertoires were analysed with immunoSEQ Analyzer 3.0 and VDJTools, covering basic statistics, V/J segment usage, diversity estimates, rarefaction and pairwise overlap. Diversity was estimated using the Chao1, ChaoE, Efron-Thisted, Shannon and inverse Simpson indices, and was also estimated on datasets down-sampled to the size of the smallest sample. For repertoire overlap, CDR3 nucleotide sequence, V gene and J gene had to match strictly, and clustering was done by Jaccard-based multidimensional scaling. On average, thymus samples gave roughly 800,000 unique TCRB clonotypes, whereas blood samples gave about 84,000.

The sequence came from a boy under three years old with a congenital heart defect. Donor details come from another sample of the same person, matched by shared clones. Sample: thymocytes.

Read as DNA, the sequence is TGTGCCAGCAGCTACGATTGGAGGTTACATGAGCAGTTCTTC. Its product reads: CASSYDWRLHEQFF. In this chain, TRBV27 is recombined with TRBJ2-1; a tentative D match to TRBD2 spans 5 bases. Measured from the cysteine to the phenylalanine, the CDR3 is 14 residues long. The read is trimmed to its CDR3 DNA, 42 bases read in frame from base 1. Via the germline V gene (reference sequence), CDR1 is MNHEY and CDR2 SMNVEV. Between the V and J ends, shortened by 6 bases and 8 bases respectively, the junction contains 17 bases.